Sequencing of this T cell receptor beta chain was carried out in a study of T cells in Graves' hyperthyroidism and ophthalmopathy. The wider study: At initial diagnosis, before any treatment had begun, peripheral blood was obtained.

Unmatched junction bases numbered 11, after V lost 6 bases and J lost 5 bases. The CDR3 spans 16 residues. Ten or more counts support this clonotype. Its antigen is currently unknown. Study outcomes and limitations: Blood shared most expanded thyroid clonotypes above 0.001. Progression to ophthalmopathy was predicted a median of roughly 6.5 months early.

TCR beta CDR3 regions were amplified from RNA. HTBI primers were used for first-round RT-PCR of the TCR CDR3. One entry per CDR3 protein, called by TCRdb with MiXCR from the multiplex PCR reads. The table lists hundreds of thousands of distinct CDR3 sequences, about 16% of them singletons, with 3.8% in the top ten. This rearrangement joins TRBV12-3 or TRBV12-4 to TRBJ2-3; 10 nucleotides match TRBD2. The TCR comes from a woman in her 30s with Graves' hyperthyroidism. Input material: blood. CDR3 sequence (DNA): TGTGCCAGCAGCAGCTCGAGCGGGAGGGTCGGAGATACGCAGTATTTT. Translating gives CASSSSSGRVGDTQYF.